The present entry profiles one T cell receptor (beta chain) with its context. Its specificity is not known. The donors, nominally healthy at sampling, likely had unrecorded immune exposures. The data are from a study of cytomegalovirus exposure and HLA in healthy donors. Overall study findings and caveats: Cytomegalovirus-associated status was assigned to about 160 TCR beta chains. It has been reported that TCR beta sequences accurately predicted the HLA-A and HLA-B alleles of most subjects.

Primers for the PCR totalled 60 Vbeta and 13 Jbeta. Sequencing was performed with immunoSEQ multiplex PCR; in TCRdb, only in-frame clones are kept and a portion is missing. The sample lists approximately 110,000 clones, 83% occurring once. This clonotype was obtained from a man between 18 and 29 years old in good health and CMV-seronegative. Input material: PBMCs.

The CDR3 spells CASSAFSSVVVDTQYF. The CDR3 DNA sequence: TGCGCCAGCAGCGCCTTTAGTAGCGTAGTCGTGGATACGCAGTATTTT. The V and J genes are TRBV10-2 and TRBJ2-3, with D possibly TRBD2 on 5 matching bases. The V end lost 6 bases, the J end lost 6 bases, and 22 bases lay between the germline ends. The germline CDR1 and CDR2 sequences are WSHSY and SAAADI. There are 16 residues in the CDR3.